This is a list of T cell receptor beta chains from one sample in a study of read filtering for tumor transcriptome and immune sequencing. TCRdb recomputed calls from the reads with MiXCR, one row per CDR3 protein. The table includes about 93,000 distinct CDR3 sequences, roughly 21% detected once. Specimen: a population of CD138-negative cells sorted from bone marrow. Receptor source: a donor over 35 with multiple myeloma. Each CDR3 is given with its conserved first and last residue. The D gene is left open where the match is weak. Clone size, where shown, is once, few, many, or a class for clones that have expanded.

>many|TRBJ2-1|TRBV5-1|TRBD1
CASSPTGTGIHNEQFF
TGCGCCAGCAGCCCAACCGGGACAGGCATTCACAATGAGCAGTTCTTC
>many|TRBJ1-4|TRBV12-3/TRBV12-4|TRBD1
CASRGTAQNEKLFF
TGTGCCAGCAGGGGGACAGCACAAAATGAAAAACTGTTTTTT
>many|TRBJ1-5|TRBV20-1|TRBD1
CSARGQGHQPQHF
TGCAGTGCTAGAGGACAGGGCCATCAGCCCCAGCATTTT
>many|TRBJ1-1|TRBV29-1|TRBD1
CSVSTTGVGAFF
TGCAGCGTTTCTACGACAGGGGTGGGTGCTTTCTTT
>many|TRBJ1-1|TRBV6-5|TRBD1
CASAYDRASFEAFF
TGTGCCAGCGCATACGACAGGGCCTCCTTTGAAGCTTTCTTT
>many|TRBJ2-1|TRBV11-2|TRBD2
CASSFPGLAGSNEQFF
TGTGCCAGCAGCTTCCCGGGTCTAGCGGGGAGCAATGAGCAGTTCTTC
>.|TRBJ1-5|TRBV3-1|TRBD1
CASSQGDSRAQHF
TGTGCCAGCAGCCAAGGGGACAGCCGGGCCCAGCATTTT
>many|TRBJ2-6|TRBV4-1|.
CASSQDGGYGANVLTF
TGCGCCAGCAGCCAAGACGGCGGTTACGGGGCCAACGTCCTGACTTTC
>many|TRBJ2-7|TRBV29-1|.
CSVRSRSSYEQYF
TGCAGCGTTAGGTCGAGGAGCTCCTACGAGCAGTACTTC
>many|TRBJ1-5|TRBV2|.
CASSEARVVGQPQHF
TGTGCCAGCAGTGAGGCCAGGGTGGTTGGTCAGCCCCAGCATTTT
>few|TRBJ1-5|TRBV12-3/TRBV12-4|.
CASSDRNSNQPQHF
TGTGCCAGCAGTGACAGAAATAGCAATCAGCCCCAGCATTTT
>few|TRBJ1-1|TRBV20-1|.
CSASRRRQNTEAFF
TGCAGTGCTAGCCGGCGCAGACAGAACACTGAAGCTTTCTTT
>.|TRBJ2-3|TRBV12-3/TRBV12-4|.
CASRIGTWVTDTQYF
TGTGCCAGCCGTATAGGGACCTGGGTAACAGATACGCAGTATTTT
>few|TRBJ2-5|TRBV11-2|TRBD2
CASSQVGGGVQETQYF
TGTGCCAGCAGCCAGGTCGGCGGGGGGGTCCAAGAGACCCAGTACTTC
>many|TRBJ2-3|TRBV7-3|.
CASSLTGIDTQYF
TGTGCCAGCAGCTTAACCGGGATAGATACGCAGTATTTT
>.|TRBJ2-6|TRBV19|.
CASSIGTSGANVLTF
TGTGCCAGTAGTATAGGTACTTCTGGGGCCAACGTCCTGACTTTC
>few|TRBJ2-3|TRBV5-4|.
CASSFQVNTDTQYF
TGTGCCAGCAGCTTCCAGGTGAACACAGATACGCAGTATTTT